A single sample is the source of the 23 T cell receptor beta chains below, sequenced in a study of cytomegalovirus exposure and HLA in healthy donors. PCR employed 60 Vbeta and 13 Jbeta primers. Produced via immunoSEQ multiplex PCR; TCRdb's table is partial and in-frame only. The table shows 150,000 to 200,000 clones, with roughly 77% occurring only once. Material for sequencing was PBMCs. The receptors were sampled from a woman aged 40 to 49 in good health and CMV-seropositive.

This clone has only one observation. The V and J genes are TRBV4-1 and TRBJ2-4; a possible D gene is TRBD2 (7 bases). The V gene lost 0 bases and the J gene lost 7 bases, with 19 bases spanning the gap. The CDR3 has 17 amino acids. CDR1 and CDR2 (germline): MGHRA, YSYEKL. CDR3 region: CASSQELTGRGDNIQYF. In DNA form, the CDR3 reads TGCGCCAGCAGCCAAGAGCTAACAGGGAGGGGAGATAACATTCAGTACTTC.

The chain links TRBV7-9 to TRBJ1-1; D call uncertain. The V gene lost 7 bases and the J gene lost 0 bases, with 6 bases spanning the gap. The CDR3 loop spans 12 amino acids. Germline V lookup: CDR1 SEHNR, CDR2 FQNEAQ (reference sequence). The CDR3 spells CASTPMNTEAFF. DNA of the CDR3: TGTGCCAGCACCCCCATGAACACTGAAGCTTTCTTT.

The V and J genes are TRBV18 and TRBJ2-7, with 7 bases aligning to TRBD1. CDR3 length: 14 residues. CDR1 and CDR2 (germline): KGHSH, LQKENI. The trim removed 3 bases at V and 3 bases at J, leaving 5 bases unmatched. The CDR3 bases are TGTGCCAGCTCACCGCCGGGACAGAGCTACGAGCAGTACTTC. Protein sequence: CASSPPGQSYEQYF.

The J gene is TRBJ1-5, the V gene TRBV19, with 7 nucleotides matching TRBD1. From germline, CDR1 is LNHDA and CDR2 SQIVND (reference sequence). This CDR3 region has 13 residues. The V gene end was trimmed by 5 bases and the J gene end by 5 bases; junction bases not matched to a gene: 3. The CDR3 sequence is CASSAQGDQPQHF. CDR3 coding DNA: TGTGCCAGTAGTGCCCAGGGGGATCAGCCCCAGCATTTT.

The rearrangement uses TRBV19 and TRBJ1-1; TRBD1 might be the D (5 bases). Trimming removed 5 bases from V and 1 base from J, with 17 bases in between. The CDR3 runs to 16 residues. Germline loops: CDR1 LNHDA, CDR2 SQIVND (reference sequence). CDR3: CASSQRQYTSNTEAFF. The CDR3 DNA is TGTGCCAGTAGTCAAAGACAGTATACTTCGAACACTGAAGCTTTCTTT.

The CDR3 DNA sequence: TGCGCCAGCAGCTTTGACCTGCAGGAGGCTGATGGCTACACCTTC. Translation: CASSFDLQEADGYTF. This chain joins TRBV5-1 and TRBJ1-2; no firm D call. This CDR3 is built from 15 residues. Deletions cut 2 bases from V and 6 bases from J, with 17 bases between. Germline V gene sequence: CDR1 SGHRS, CDR2 YFSETQ.

V usage is TRBV27 and J usage is TRBJ2-2; 9 nucleotides match TRBD1. V was pared by 4 bases and J by 5 bases, with 11 bases of the junction left unmatched. Per germline, CDR1 MNHEY and CDR2 SMNVEV (reference sequence). The CDR3 runs 17 residues. The CDR3 reads CASSSPPGQGGTGELFF. The CDR3 DNA is TGTGCCAGCAGTTCACCACCGGGACAGGGCGGAACCGGGGAGCTGTTTTTT.

The CDR3 protein is CASSRTSGPYEQYF. The CDR3 DNA follows: TGTGCCAGCAGCCGGACTAGCGGTCCCTACGAGCAGTACTTC. The V call is TRBV5-6, the J call TRBJ2-7, with 10 nucleotides matching TRBD2. The CDR3 sequence is 14 residues long. With V trimmed by 4 bases and J by 2 bases, 3 bases remained unmatched. Per germline, CDR1 SGHDT and CDR2 YYEEEE.

The chain carries TRBV10-3 and TRBJ1-1; tentatively, D is TRBD1 (6 bases). The CDR3 has 14 residues. The germline V gene encodes CDR1 ENHRY and CDR2 SYGVKD. The germline V and J ends were trimmed by 4 bases and 3 bases, with 12 bases remaining between them. Here the CDR3 DNA reads TGTGCCATCAGTGTAACCCCAGGGGACACTGAAGCTTTCTTT. Its protein is CAISVTPGDTEAFF.

This chain uses TRBV6-5 with TRBJ1-3; D gene ambiguous. The V gene lost 6 bases and the J gene lost 2 bases, with 11 bases spanning the gap. Germline V gives CDR1 MNHEY, CDR2 SVGAGI. The CDR3 loop spans 14 amino acids. The CDR3 here is CASSSPSAGNTIYF. The CDR3 coding sequence is TGTGCCAGCAGCTCTCCGTCGGCTGGAAACACCATATATTTT.

The J gene is TRBJ2-7, the V gene TRBV7-8, with D perhaps TRBD2 (6 bases). The CDR3 contains 13 residues. CDR1 and CDR2 (germline): SGHVS, FQNEAQ. V was cut by 8 bases and J by 0 bases, with 11 bases left in between. The CDR3 loop reads CASSGLISYEQYF. The CDR3, as DNA: TGTGCCAGCTCGGGACTGATCTCCTACGAGCAGTACTTC.

This clone was recorded a few times. The chain has TRBV5-4 and TRBJ2-5, with a possible D match to TRBD2 (5 bases). Germline CDR1 SGHNT, CDR2 YYREEE (reference sequence). CDR3 length equals 13 residues. Trimming took 0 bases from V and 6 from J, leaving 9 bases between them. The CDR3 region is CASSLAAGQTQYF. In DNA form, the CDR3 reads TGTGCCAGCAGCTTGGCGGCGGGCCAGACCCAGTACTTC.

V gene TRBV19 combines with J gene TRBJ1-1; the match to TRBD1 covers 7 bases. The CDR3 consists of 16 residues. The V gene's germline CDR1 is LNHDA and CDR2 SQIVND (reference sequence). Losses at the gene ends were 3 bases for V and 3 bases for J; bases not matched to a gene: 10. This chain's CDR3 is CASSIHHRQGDTEAFF. Written as DNA, the CDR3 is TGTGCCAGTAGTATCCATCACCGACAGGGAGACACTGAAGCTTTCTTT.

Points on this clone: Other DNA sequences of this sample code for an identical CDR3. The chain has TRBV19 and TRBJ1-2; D call uncertain. Germline V gene lookup returns CDR1 LNHDA and CDR2 SQIVND (reference sequence). Trimming removed 6 bases from V and 3 bases from J, with 8 bases in between. CDR3 length equals 12 residues. The CDR3 DNA reads as TGTGCCAGTAGGCGAGGTGACTATGGCTACACCTTC. It specifies CASRRGDYGYTF.

The genes are TRBV28 and TRBJ1-4; TRBD1 matches 11 bases. The germline CDR1 and CDR2 sequences are MDHEN and SYDVKM. With 4 bases clipped from V and 8 bases from J, the junction kept 3 bases outside the gene matches. This CDR3 comprises 14 residues. The CDR3 DNA reads TGTGCCAGCAGTTGGACAGGGGGCTTAGAAAAACTGTTTTTT. Translation gives CASSWTGGLEKLFF.

The rearrangement links TRBV18 to TRBJ2-2; possibly TRBD1 for D (6 bases). V lost 2 bases and J 2 bases, leaving 9 bases between the germline ends. Germline CDR1 and CDR2: KGHSH and LQKENI. The CDR3 extends over 15 amino acids. The CDR3 sequence: CASSPRTANTGELFF. The CDR3 DNA is TGTGCCAGCTCACCAAGGACAGCTAACACCGGGGAGCTGTTTTTT.

V gene TRBV11-3 combines with J gene TRBJ1-1, with unresolved D. This CDR3 comprises 13 residues. The V end lost 1 base, the J end lost 10 bases, and 13 bases lay between the germline ends. Per the germline V gene, CDR1 is SGHNT and CDR2 is YENEEA. The CDR3 coding sequence is TGTGCCAGCAGCTTAGCCCAGGCCGGTGGAGCTTTCTTT. Protein sequence: CASSLAQAGGAFF. Filled out from reference TRBV11-3 and TRBJ1-1, the complete variable domain reads EAGVVQSPRYKIIEKKQPVAFWCNPISGHNTLYWYLQNLGQGPELLIRYENEEAVDDSQLPKDRFSAERLKGVDSTLKIQPAELGDSAVYLCASSLAQAGGAFFGQGTRLTVV.

The chain joins TRBV6-5 to TRBJ2-6; TRBD1 might be the D (6 bases). The germline V gene encodes CDR1 MNHEY and CDR2 SVGAGI. V lost 2 bases and J 2 bases, leaving 10 bases between the germline ends. The CDR3 has 16 amino acids. The CDR3 region is CASSYQPGAGANVLTF. CDR3 nucleotide sequence: TGTGCCAGCAGTTACCAGCCAGGGGCTGGGGCCAACGTCCTGACTTTC.

The chain links TRBV11-3 to TRBJ1-1; D is unresolved. The CDR3 is 13 amino acids. CDR1 is SGHNT and CDR2 is YENEEA in the germline V gene. V dropped 5 bases and J dropped 2 bases, with 9 bases sitting between them. CDR3 protein: CASSLQTNTEAFF. The CDR3 DNA is TGTGCCAGCAGCCTCCAGACTAACACTGAAGCTTTCTTT.

The V call is TRBV1, the J call TRBJ2-1; the table's D call, TRBD2, was not checked against the DNA. TRBV1 is listed as a pseudogene. This CDR3 has 15 residues. CDR3 amino acids: CTSRDSGLPPREQFF. The CDR3, as DNA: TGCACCAGCAGGGATTCGGGACTTCCACCGAGGGAGCAGTTCTTC.

The genes are TRBV5-4 and TRBJ2-5; 11 nucleotides agree with TRBD2. Germline V gives CDR1 SGHNT, CDR2 YYREEE (reference sequence). CDR3 length: 18 residues. V lost 5 bases and J lost 4; bases outside the gene matches: 16. The CDR3 is CASSPTGTSGGRGETQYF. As DNA, the CDR3 is TGTGCCAGCAGTCCAACCGGGACTAGCGGAGGTCGGGGAGAGACCCAGTACTTC.

V usage is TRBV4-1 and J usage is TRBJ2-7, with 10 bases that match TRBD2. The germline gives CDR1 MGHRA, CDR2 YSYEKL. The CDR3 loop spans 13 amino acids. V was clipped by 5 bases and J by 5 bases; unmatched bases: 3. DNA for the CDR3: TGCGCCAGCAGCAACCTAGCGGGAGACGAGCAGTACTTC. This gives the protein CASSNLAGDEQYF.

The chain carries TRBV30 and TRBJ2-1; maybe TRBD2 (6 bases). Germline CDR1 GTSNPN, CDR2 SVGIG (reference sequence). This CDR3 is built from 13 residues. Trimming left V 6 bases short and J 6 bases short, with 15 bases between. Written as DNA, the CDR3 is TGTGCCTGTAGACTAGACTGGTCCAATGAGCAGTTCTTC. This encodes CACRLDWSNEQFF.